The 30 T cell receptor beta chains presented below share a single source sample, sequenced in a study of blood T cells in healthy people across ages. PCR was performed a second time for roughly 7 to 12 cycles using a sample-barcoded 5' primer and a J-beta primer mix. TCRdb analysed the 5' RACE reads with MiXCR anew, one entry per CDR3 protein. The sample yields about 970,000 distinct CDR3 sequences, roughly 51% seen once. Sequencing was done on a sample of blood. The receptors come from a woman aged 55-70 years in good health.

The chain couples TRBV7-2 to TRBJ2-1; maybe TRBD2 (5 bases). Germline V CDR1 and CDR2: SGHTA, FQGNSA. V lost 7 bases, J lost 7 bases, and 17 bases lay in between. The CDR3 loop spans 14 amino acids. CDR3: CASKKNEGKNEQFF. For the CDR3, the DNA is TGTGCCAGCAAAAAAAATGAGGGTAAGAATGAGCAGTTCTTC.

J is TRBJ2-7 and V is TRBV3-1, with 11 nucleotides matching TRBD2. The J segment lost 7 bases and the V segment lost 4 bases, leaving 9 bases of the junction unmatched. Germline assignment: CDR1 LGHDT and CDR2 YNNKEL (reference sequence). This CDR3 region has 15 residues. CDR3 protein: CASSPGLAVHNEQYF. In DNA, the CDR3 is TGTGCCAGCAGCCCGGGACTAGCGGTACACAATGAGCAGTACTTC.

The chain recombines TRBV2 with TRBJ2-5; the D gene is possibly TRBD2 (7 bases). This CDR3 is built from 12 residues. Germline V gene sequence: CDR1 SNHLY, CDR2 FYNNEI. Trimming stripped 9 bases from V and 11 bases from J, with 19 bases between. The DNA of the CDR3 is TGTGCCAGTAACGGGGGGCTCAATGAGCAGTACTTC. This sequence encodes CASNGGLNEQYF.

This clonotype appeared a single time. J is TRBJ2-2 and V is TRBV7-7, with TRBD1 as a possible D gene (6 bases). CDR1 is SSHAT, CDR2 FNYEAQ, per germline (reference sequence). CDR3 length: 15 residues. The V and J ends lost 4 bases and 2 bases respectively, with 11 bases between them. CDR3 nucleotide sequence: TGTGCCAGCAGCTCAACAGGGACCAACACCGGGGAGCTGTTTTTT. Amino acids: CASSSTGTNTGELFF.

The gene calls are TRBV20-1 and TRBJ1-5; 7 bases map to TRBD1. The junction had 8 bases not matched to a gene; V was cut back by 3 bases and J by 6 bases. This CDR3 is built from 14 residues. The germline V gene encodes CDR1 DFQATT and CDR2 SNEGSKA (reference sequence). The CDR3, as DNA: TGCAGTGCTAGGAGTCAGGGGGATACTCAGCCCCAGCATTTT. Its protein is CSARSQGDTQPQHF.

Only a few counts were recorded for this clonotype. V and J are TRBV10-1 and TRBJ1-2; D unclear. In germline, CDR1 is WNHNN, CDR2 SYGVQD (reference sequence). The CDR3 sequence is 13 residues long. V was pared by 4 bases and J by 4 bases, with 10 bases between. The CDR3 nucleotides read TGCGCCAGCAGTGCCGACATAAGCTATGGCTACACCTTC. It encodes CASSADISYGYTF.

The chain joins TRBV29-1 to TRBJ1-2, with no clear D. Germline CDR1 reads SQVTM; CDR2 reads ANQGSEA. The CDR3 covers 11 residues. The V end lost 4 bases, the J end lost 5 bases, and 8 bases lay between the germline ends. CDR3 nucleotide sequence: TGCAGCGTTGCCCGGGGATATGGCTACACCTTC. It specifies CSVARGYGYTF.

This chain joins TRBV24-1 and TRBJ1-5; D gene uncertain. Germline V lookup: CDR1 KGHDR, CDR2 SFDVKD. This CDR3 region has 14 residues. Trimming left V 6 bases short and J 7 bases short, with 15 bases between. The CDR3 nucleotides are TGTGCCACCAGTACCGCTTACTTGGAGCAGCCCCAGCATTTT. Protein product: CATSTAYLEQPQHF.

The chain couples TRBV6-4 to TRBJ2-7; D uncertain. V gave up 7 bases and J gave up 6 bases, with 7 bases separating them. Per the germline V gene, CDR1 is MRHNA and CDR2 is SNTAGT. The CDR3 is made up of 10 amino acids. CDR3 amino acids: CASTQTEQYF. The CDR3 coding sequence is TGTGCCAGCACCCAAACCGAGCAGTACTTC.

On this clonotype itself: A much more abundant neighbour one base away suggests this may be a read error. The chain combines TRBV28 with TRBJ2-1; 8 bases fit TRBD2. Losses at the gene ends were 5 bases for V and 7 bases for J; bases not matched to a gene: 10. The CDR3 extends over 15 amino acids. The germline V gene encodes CDR1 MDHEN and CDR2 SYDVKM. In DNA form, the CDR3 reads TGTGCCAGCAGTCGAGCGGGAGCGGCACGGAATGAGCAGTTCTTC. Protein product: CASSRAGAARNEQFF. The variable domain in full, with the rest retrieved from reference TRBV28 and TRBJ2-1, is DVKVTQSSRYLVKRTGEKVFLECVQDMDHENMFWYRQDPGLGLRLIYFSYDVKMKEKGDIPEGYSVSREKKERFSLILESASTNQTSMYLCASSRAGAARNEQFFGPGTRLTVL.

This clonotype showed up just a few times. The chain uses TRBV7-2 and TRBJ2-3, with D unclear. V was trimmed by 4 bases and J by 4 bases, leaving 9 bases between them. The CDR3 is 13 amino acids. CDR1 is SGHTA and CDR2 is FQGNSA in the germline V gene. CDR3 sequence: CASSSEPSDTQYF. The CDR3, as DNA: TGTGCCAGCAGCTCGGAACCCTCAGATACGCAGTATTTT.

As for this clonotype: Being one base from a much bigger clone, this may be a read error. The J gene is TRBJ2-7, the V gene TRBV5-1; TRBD2 might be the D (6 bases). V lost 3 bases to trimming and J lost 4 bases, with 11 bases between them. Germline CDR1 is SGHRS and CDR2 is YFSETQ. The CDR3 sequence is 13 residues long. CDR3 amino acids: CASSWEGRYEQYF. The CDR3 DNA reads TGCGCCAGCAGCTGGGAAGGGAGGTACGAGCAGTACTTC.

This clonotype was counted only a few times. This chain connects TRBV7-2 to TRBJ2-7; 7 nucleotides line up with TRBD1. The germline gives CDR1 SGHTA, CDR2 FQGNSA. The CDR3 length is 15 residues. Germline trimming cut 5 bases from V and 2 bases from J; bases unmatched to any gene: 9. The CDR3 DNA reads TGTGCCAGCAGCATTGGGACAGCGACTACCTACGAGCAGTACTTC. It is translated as CASSIGTATTYEQYF.

The rearrangement joins TRBV9 to TRBJ1-2; D call uncertain. Between the trimmed V and J ends, which lost 0 bases and 8 bases, there was a span of 11 bases. CDR1 is SGDLS and CDR2 is YYNGEE in the germline V gene. The CDR3 is 13 residues long. CDR3 protein: CASSVVTTGGYTF. Written as DNA, the CDR3 is TGTGCCAGCAGCGTAGTAACGACGGGAGGCTACACCTTC.

V usage is TRBV5-1 and J usage is TRBJ2-3; TRBD2 matches 15 bases. CDR1 is SGHRS, CDR2 YFSETQ, per germline. This CDR3 has 14 amino acids. The trim removed 4 bases at V and 8 bases at J, leaving 2 bases unmatched. The CDR3 DNA is TGCGCCAGCAGCCAGGGACTAGCGGGAGGTACGCAGTATTTT. Encoded protein: CASSQGLAGGTQYF.

This rearrangement joins TRBV9 to TRBJ2-3; D is unresolved. Germline V gives CDR1 SGDLS, CDR2 YYNGEE. The CDR3 length is 14 residues. V lost 0 bases, J lost 7 bases, and 12 bases lay in between. CDR3 sequence (DNA): TGTGCCAGCAGCGTAGGTGATCGATCTTATACGCAGTATTTT. This gives the protein CASSVGDRSYTQYF.

The table lists this clonotype with a few counts. The chain is built from TRBV20-1 and TRBJ1-5; D not resolved. V shed 5 bases and J shed 2 bases, with 7 bases lying between them. Germline V gene sequence: CDR1 DFQATT, CDR2 SNEGSKA (reference sequence). The CDR3 has 12 amino acids. The CDR3 DNA follows: TGCAGTGCTGTCACGGGCAATCAGCCCCAGCATTTT. Its translation: CSAVTGNQPQHF.

V usage is TRBV6-2 or TRBV6-3 and J usage is TRBJ2-7; D call uncertain. This CDR3 is built from 16 residues. Germline V gives CDR1 MNHEY, CDR2 SVGEGT. V dropped 5 bases and J dropped 3 bases, with 20 bases sitting between them. The CDR3 nucleotides read TGTGCCAGCAGTGGGCCGACAAGTTTAGCTGACTACGAGCAGTACTTC. Amino acid sequence: CASSGPTSLADYEQYF.

This clonotype has only a few counts. The chain uses TRBV12-3 or TRBV12-4 and TRBJ1-6; no clear D gene. The CDR3 extends over 13 amino acids. Deletions cut 5 bases from V and 8 bases from J, with 10 bases between. The CDR3 here is CASSNGRDSPLHF. The CDR3 region has the DNA TGTGCCAGCAGTAATGGGAGGGATTCACCCCTCCACTTT.

This clonotype has more than one count but fewer than ten. The DNA for the CDR3 is TGTGCCAGCAGTTTTCTACCCGGGAGGTTCTACGAGCAGTACTTC. Protein: CASSFLPGRFYEQYF. This rearrangement joins TRBV28 to TRBJ2-7; 7 bases map to TRBD2. V trimming: 3 bases; J trimming: 3 bases; junction bases outside the gene matches: 8. CDR1 is MDHEN and CDR2 is SYDVKM in the germline V gene. The CDR3 consists of 15 residues. Filled out from reference TRBV28 and TRBJ2-7, the complete variable domain reads DVKVTQSSRYLVKRTGEKVFLECVQDMDHENMFWYRQDPGLGLRLIYFSYDVKMKEKGDIPEGYSVSREKKERFSLILESASTNQTSMYLCASSFLPGRFYEQYFGPGTRLTVT.

V usage is TRBV15 and J usage is TRBJ2-7, with 14 bases that match TRBD2. Losses at the gene ends were 4 bases for V and 7 bases for J; bases not matched to a gene: 15. Germline-derived CDR1 and CDR2 are LNHNV and YYDKDF (reference sequence). This CDR3 is 18 amino acids long. In DNA, the CDR3 is TGTGCCACCAGCACAACCGGGACTAGCGGGAGCTCGCGGGAAGAGCAGTACTTC. Its protein is CATSTTGTSGSSREEQYF. The whole variable domain, filled in from reference TRBV15 and TRBJ2-7, reads DAMVIQNPRYQVTQFGKPVTLSCSQTLNHNVMYWYQQKSSQAPKLLFHYYDKDFNNEADTPDNFQSRRPNTSFCFLDIRSPGLGDTAMYLCATSTTGTSGSSREEQYFGPGTRLTVT.

Details on this clonotype: A junction boundary mismatches the germline segment, possibly from a read error. The chain combines TRBV28 with TRBJ2-7; D may be TRBD2 (7 bases). The CDR3 runs to 15 residues. Germline V gives CDR1 MDHEN, CDR2 SYDVKM. CDR3 region: CASSLVGGRDGEQYF. In DNA, the CDR3 is TGCGCCAGCAGTTTAGTCGGGGGGCGGGATGGGGAGCAGTACTTC.

The V call is TRBV19, the J call TRBJ2-5; D is perhaps TRBD2 (5 bases). TRBJ2-7 explains the end of the DNA better; the J call may be wrong. The CDR3 consists of 16 residues. Germline assignment: CDR1 LNHDA and CDR2 SQIVND (reference sequence). This CDR3 reads CASSIGRPNAGYEQYF. The DNA for the CDR3 is TGTGCCAGTAGTATAGGTAGACCAAATGCGGGCTACGAGCAGTACTTC.

The chain has TRBV29-1 and TRBJ2-1; D gene unclear. The CDR3 sequence is 17 residues long. Germline CDR1 and CDR2: SQVTM and ANQGSEA. V was pared by 4 bases and J by 0 bases, with 19 bases between. The DNA for the CDR3 is TGCAGCGTTGCCGAACGGGTTTTGCGGAACTCCTACAATGAGCAGTTCTTC. Its protein product is CSVAERVLRNSYNEQFF.

As DNA, the CDR3 is TGTGCCAGCAGTAACGGCGGGACAGGACATTCGAAGTTGTTTTTT. Protein sequence: CASSNGGTGHSKLFF. The chain joins TRBV6-2 or TRBV6-3 to TRBJ1-4; TRBD1 matches at 8 bases. This CDR3 region has 15 residues. J gave up 15 bases and V 5 bases, and 17 bases lay outside the gene matches. Looked up from germline, CDR1 is MNHEY and CDR2 is SVGEGT.

V is TRBV12-3 or TRBV12-4 and J is TRBJ2-7; TRBD2 matches at 10 bases. V was pared by 2 bases and J by 6 bases, with 4 bases of the junction left unmatched. The CDR3 runs 14 residues. CDR3 amino acids: CASSLSASGSEQYF. DNA of the CDR3: TGTGCCAGCAGTTTAAGTGCTAGCGGGAGCGAGCAGTACTTC.

This clonotype was seen more than once but under ten times. The J gene is TRBJ2-6, the V gene TRBV7-9, with D possibly matching TRBD2 (5 bases). Trimming left V 2 bases short and J 0 bases short, with 20 bases between. The germline V gene encodes CDR1 SEHNR and CDR2 FQNEAQ (reference sequence). This CDR3 contains 20 residues. CDR3 amino acids: CASSLIPLRWGDSGANVLTF. DNA for the CDR3: TGTGCCAGCAGCTTAATCCCATTGAGGTGGGGAGACTCTGGGGCCAACGTCCTGACTTTC.

The V and J genes are TRBV27 and TRBJ1-2; D remains unclear. The germline CDR1 and CDR2 sequences are MNHEY and SMNVEV (reference sequence). The CDR3 has 15 amino acids. With 5 bases removed from V and 3 bases from J, the gap between germline ends came to 16 bases. CDR3 in DNA: TGTGCCAGCAGTGAGCAGGTGGCGGTAGACTATGGCTACACCTTC. Translated: CASSEQVAVDYGYTF.

There are a few counts of this clonotype. This rearrangement joins TRBV7-2 to TRBJ2-7, with 8 bases identical to TRBD2. The J segment lost 6 bases and the V segment lost 6 bases, leaving 13 bases of the junction unmatched. The germline V gene has CDR1 SGHTA and CDR2 FQGNSA. The CDR3 contains 15 residues. CDR3 region: CASRLGAGDYGEQYF. The CDR3 coding sequence is TGTGCCAGCAGGCTGGGAGCGGGAGACTATGGCGAGCAGTACTTC.

V is TRBV7-9 and J is TRBJ2-3; 7 bases are shared with TRBD1. The CDR3 spans 16 residues. V lost 5 bases to trimming and J lost 0 bases; unmatched junction nucleotides: 8. Germline values: CDR1 SEHNR, CDR2 FQNEAQ (reference sequence). CDR3 sequence: CASSRQGADSTDTQYF. For the CDR3, the DNA is TGTGCCAGCAGCCGACAGGGAGCGGATAGCACAGATACGCAGTATTTT.